Each of the 17 T cell receptor beta chains below was sequenced from the same sample in a study of shared T cell receptors in the human thymus. TCRdb's copy holds only in-frame clones and misses some; the assay was immunoSEQ multiplex PCR. The data contain approximately 580,000 clones, 75% to 85% of them singletons. The sample was also reused in another study, on human thymus T cells.

The sequencing sample was made of thymocytes. The receptor set was obtained from a boy under two years old with a congenital heart defect.

With regard to this clone: The sample contains more than one DNA sequence encoding this CDR3. The V gene is TRBV29-1, the J gene TRBJ2-1; tentatively, D is TRBD1 (6 bases). The CDR3 has 13 residues. Germline V gene data show CDR1 as SQVTM and CDR2 as ANQGSEA. The ends were cut back, 6 bases at V and 2 bases at J, with 11 bases in the middle. DNA for the CDR3: TGCAGCGTGCCGACAGGAGCCTACAATGAGCAGTTCTTC. As protein: CSVPTGAYNEQFF.

This rearrangement joins TRBV2 to TRBJ2-1, with a possible D match to TRBD2 (6 bases). The CDR3 contains 16 residues. The V gene lost 2 bases and the J gene lost 6 bases, with 17 bases spanning the gap. CDR1 and CDR2 from the germline V gene are SNHLY and FYNNEI. CDR3 loop: CASSEWWQGGRNEQFF. As DNA, the CDR3 is TGTGCCAGCAGTGAATGGTGGCAGGGAGGTCGCAATGAGCAGTTCTTC.

The CDR3 is CASSWDLREGVPGELFF. DNA for the CDR3: TGCGCCAGCAGCTGGGACTTACGGGAGGGCGTTCCCGGGGAGCTGTTTTTT. The chain employs TRBV5-1 and TRBJ2-2, with 8 bases identical to TRBD2. Per the germline V gene, CDR1 is SGHRS and CDR2 is YFSETQ. V shed 3 bases, J shed 6 bases, and the junction held 13 bases outside the gene matches. CDR3 length: 17 residues.

CDR3 nucleotide sequence: TGTGCCAGCATCCCTACCGGGACTTCTCTCACAGATACGCAGTATTTT. Encoded protein: CASIPTGTSLTDTQYF. The rearrangement joins TRBV11-2 to TRBJ2-3, with D possibly being TRBD2 (6 bases). CDR1 and CDR2 from the germline V gene are SGHAT and FQNNGV. Trimming pared 7 bases from V and 2 bases from J, leaving 19 bases between. The CDR3 is made up of 16 amino acids. Using reference TRBV11-2 and TRBJ2-3 for the parts outside the CDR3, the full variable domain is EAGVAQSPRYKIIEKRQSVAFWCNPISGHATLYWYQQILGQGPKLLIQFQNNGVVDDSQLPKDRFSAERLKGVDSTLKIQPAKLEDSAVYLCASIPTGTSLTDTQYFGPGTRLTVL.

The chain recombines TRBV4-2 with TRBJ2-1; the D is unclear. The CDR3 runs 12 residues. Germline-derived CDR1 and CDR2 are LGHNA and YNFKEQ. Trimming pared 3 bases from V and 8 bases from J, leaving 8 bases between. Here the CDR3 DNA reads TGTGCCAGCAGCCATCCCCCCGATGAGCAGTTCTTC. It yields the protein CASSHPPDEQFF.

The V gene is TRBV10-1, the J gene TRBJ2-7; TRBD2 agrees at 7 bases. The CDR3 length is 16 residues. Germline V gives CDR1 WNHNN, CDR2 SYGVQD (reference sequence). V was pared by 0 bases and J by 4 bases, with 9 bases of the junction left unmatched. The CDR3 DNA is TGCGCCAGCAGTGAGTCGGTGCGGGAGAAAGGTTACGAGCAGTACTTC. Protein product: CASSESVREKGYEQYF.

The chain joins TRBV28 to TRBJ2-7; tentatively, D is TRBD2 (6 bases). V gave up 6 bases and J gave up 1 base, with 7 bases separating them. Germline CDR1 reads MDHEN; CDR2 reads SYDVKM. The CDR3 is 12 amino acids. The CDR3 DNA sequence: TGTGCCAGCAGCGGGAGTTCCTACGAGCAGTACTTC. It codes for CASSGSSYEQYF.

Comments on this clone: Other DNA sequences within the sample encode an identical CDR3. The chain has TRBV27 and TRBJ2-1; 15 nucleotides agree with TRBD2. After removal of 4 bases from V and 4 bases from J, the junction contained 2 bases not matched to a gene. The CDR3 spans 16 residues. CDR1 MNHEY and CDR2 SMNVEV come from the germline V gene (reference sequence). This CDR3 reads CASSSGLAGGYNEQFF. CDR3 nucleotides: TGTGCCAGCAGTTCCGGACTAGCGGGAGGGTACAATGAGCAGTTCTTC.

This clone was picked up a small number of times. The V and J genes are TRBV25-1 and TRBJ1-3; TRBD1 matches at 10 bases. This CDR3 region has 15 residues. The ends lost 8 bases at V and 3 bases at J; junction bases unmatched: 7. Germline V gene data show CDR1 as MGHDK and CDR2 as SYGVNS. The CDR3 here is CASADRGNIGNTIYF. In DNA form, the CDR3 reads TGTGCCAGCGCGGACAGGGGGAACATTGGAAACACCATATATTTT.

The V gene is TRBV19, the J gene TRBJ1-1; the D gene is possibly TRBD1 (5 bases). Germline lookup yields CDR1 LNHDA and CDR2 SQIVND (reference sequence). The CDR3 is 15 amino acids. V lost 7 bases, J lost 0 bases, and 15 bases lay in between. DNA for the CDR3: TGTGCCAGTAAACGTGGGGACTCCTTGAACACTGAAGCTTTCTTT. This gives the protein CASKRGDSLNTEAFF.

The chain employs TRBV5-6 and TRBJ2-3; D is unresolved. From germline, CDR1 is SGHDT and CDR2 YYEEEE. CDR3 length: 17 residues. The V and J ends lost 0 bases and 0 bases respectively, with 14 bases between them. As DNA, the CDR3 is TGTGCCAGCAGCTTGGTTACGACAAGCCTTAGCACAGATACGCAGTATTTT. Translation: CASSLVTTSLSTDTQYF.

V usage is TRBV7-6 and J usage is TRBJ2-5, with 11 bases lining up with TRBD2. Germline V gene lookup returns CDR1 SGHVS and CDR2 FNYEAQ. V lost 5 bases, J lost 5 bases, and 10 bases stayed unmatched. The CDR3 is 16 residues long. CDR3 sequence: CASSPGTSGSWETQYF. CDR3 DNA: TGTGCCAGCAGCCCGGGCACTAGCGGGAGTTGGGAGACCCAGTACTTC.

The rearrangement links TRBV5-1 to TRBJ2-3; 12 positions match TRBD1. J lost 3 bases, V lost 2 bases, and 4 bases had no gene match. Germline V gives CDR1 SGHRS, CDR2 YFSETQ. CDR3 length equals 16 residues. CDR3 sequence: CASSLPGQGATDTQYF. The CDR3 DNA is TGCGCCAGCAGCTTACCGGGACAGGGGGCGACAGATACGCAGTATTTT.

This clone was seen only once. V and J are TRBV19 and TRBJ1-1; no reliable D call. The germline CDR1 and CDR2 sequences are LNHDA and SQIVND (reference sequence). With 3 bases removed from V and 1 base from J, the gap between germline ends came to 6 bases. The CDR3 consists of 13 residues. The CDR3 loop is CASSIGKNTEAFF. The DNA for the CDR3 is TGTGCCAGTAGTATCGGTAAGAACACTGAAGCTTTCTTT.

There are a few counts of this clone. The chain joins TRBV11-1 to TRBJ2-1, with TRBD2 as a possible D gene (5 bases). The CDR3 is 16 residues long. CDR1 is SGHAT, CDR2 FQDESV, per germline (reference sequence). V lost 2 bases and J lost 4, with 15 bases in between. The CDR3 region is CASSLSASSGYNEQFF. The CDR3, as DNA: TGTGCCAGCAGCTTAAGCGCTAGCTCTGGGTACAATGAGCAGTTCTTC.

The gene calls are TRBV5-6 and TRBJ2-5; tentative D call: TRBD1 (6 bases). The CDR3 runs to 15 residues. V lost 4 bases and J 1 base, leaving 14 bases between the germline ends. CDR1 is SGHDT and CDR2 is YYEEEE in the germline V gene. This chain's CDR3 is CASSHRALPQETQYF. The CDR3 bases are TGTGCCAGCAGCCACAGGGCTCTACCCCAAGAGACCCAGTACTTC.

The chain couples TRBV15 to TRBJ2-1; TRBD2 matches 7 bases. Germline values: CDR1 LNHNV, CDR2 YYDKDF (reference sequence). With V trimmed by 0 bases and J by 0 bases, 5 bases remained unmatched. CDR3 size: 17 residues. The CDR3 DNA reads as TGTGCCACCAGCAGAGACGGCGGGAGTAACTCCTACAATGAGCAGTTCTTC. This translates into CATSRDGGSNSYNEQFF. Full variable domain (outside the CDR3, taken from reference TRBV15 and TRBJ2-1): DAMVIQNPRYQVTQFGKPVTLSCSQTLNHNVMYWYQQKSSQAPKLLFHYYDKDFNNEADTPDNFQSRRPNTSFCFLDIRSPGLGDTAMYLCATSRDGGSNSYNEQFFGPGTRLTVL.